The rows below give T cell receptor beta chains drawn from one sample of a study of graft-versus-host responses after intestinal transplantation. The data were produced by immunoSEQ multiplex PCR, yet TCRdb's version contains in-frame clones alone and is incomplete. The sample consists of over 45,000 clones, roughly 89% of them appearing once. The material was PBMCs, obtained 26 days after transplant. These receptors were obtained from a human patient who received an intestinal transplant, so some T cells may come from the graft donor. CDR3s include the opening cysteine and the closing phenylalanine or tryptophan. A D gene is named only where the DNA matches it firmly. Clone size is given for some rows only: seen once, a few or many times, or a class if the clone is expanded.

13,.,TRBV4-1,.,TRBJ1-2,TGCGCCAGCAGCCAAGTACAGACCTATGGCTACACCTTC,CASSQVQTYGYTF
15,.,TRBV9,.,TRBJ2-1,TGTGCCAGCAGCGTAGGGGCAGGTCCCTACAATGAGCAGTTCTTC,CASSVGAGPYNEQFF
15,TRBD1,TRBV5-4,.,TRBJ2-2,TGTGCCAGCAGCTTGGGGGACAGGGGACCCGGGGAGCTGTTTTTT,CASSLGDRGPGELFF
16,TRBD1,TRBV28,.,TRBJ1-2,TGTGCCACCCTCCCACTACAGGGGGGGATTAACTATGGCTACACCTTC,CATLPLQGGINYGYTF
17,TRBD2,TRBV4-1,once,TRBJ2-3,TGCGCCAGCAGCCACCCCGGACTAGCGGTTAGCACAGATACGCAGTATTTT,CASSHPGLAVSTDTQYF
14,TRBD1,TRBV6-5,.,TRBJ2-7,TGTGCCAGTTCGAAAGACAGGGGCAGGCACGAGCAGTACTTC,CASSKDRGRHEQYF
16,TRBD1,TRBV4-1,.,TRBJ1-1,TGCGCCAGCAGCCAGGAGGACGGGACAGCGAACACTGAAGCTTTCTTT,CASSQEDGTANTEAFF
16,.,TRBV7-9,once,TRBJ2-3,TGTGCCAGCAGCTTTAGTAGCGGATATAGCACAGATACGCAGTATTTT,CASSFSSGYSTDTQYF
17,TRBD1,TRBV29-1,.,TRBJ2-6,TGCAGCGTTGCTGGACAGGCAATCCCGGCCGGGGCCAACGTCCTGACTTTC,CSVAGQAIPAGANVLTF
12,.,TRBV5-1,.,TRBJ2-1,TGCGCCAGCAGCTTGGGGGAGAGTGAGCAGTTCTTC,CASSLGESEQFF
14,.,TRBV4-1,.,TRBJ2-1,TGCGCCAGCAGCCAAGTAGAGAGTCCTGGTGAGCAGTTCTTC,CASSQVESPGEQFF
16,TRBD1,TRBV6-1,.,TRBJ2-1,TGTGCCAGCAGTGAAGCTAGGACAGGGGGGATCAATGAGCAGTTCTTC,CASSEARTGGINEQFF
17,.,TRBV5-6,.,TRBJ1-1,TGTGCCAGCAGCTTGGGGAAAACGACAAGGATGAACACTGAAGCTTTCTTT,CASSLGKTTRMNTEAFF
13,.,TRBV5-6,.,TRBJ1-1,TGTGCCAGCAGCCCGGGACTCCCCAGTGGAGCTTTCTTT,CASSPGLPSGAFF
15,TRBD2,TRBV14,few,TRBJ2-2,TGTGCCAGCAGACGGACTAGCGGGTACACCGGGGAGCTGTTTTTT,CASRRTSGYTGELFF
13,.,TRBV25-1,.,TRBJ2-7,TGTGCCAGCAGTGAATTCTTTGGGGGGGAGCAGTACTTC,CASSEFFGGEQYF
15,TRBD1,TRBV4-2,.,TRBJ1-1,TGTGCCAGCGGCGGCGTTACAGGGGGGTCTAGTGAAGCTTTCTTT,CASGGVTGGSSEAFF
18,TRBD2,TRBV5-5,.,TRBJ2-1,TGTGCCAGCAGCTTGGCGGTGGGAGGACTAGCGGGTTACAATGAGCAGTTCTTC,CASSLAVGGLAGYNEQFF
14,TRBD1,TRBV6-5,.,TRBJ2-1,TGTGCCAGCACCTCTGGGACAGGGTTCAATGAGCAGTTCTTC,CASTSGTGFNEQFF
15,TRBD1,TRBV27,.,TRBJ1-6,TGTGCCAGCAGTGTCGACAGGGGTGGGGTTTCACCCCTCCACTTT,CASSVDRGGVSPLHF
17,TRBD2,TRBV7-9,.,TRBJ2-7,TGTGCCAGCAGCTTGCTTAGCGGGGGGCCGCGGGGGTACGAGCAGTACTTC,CASSLLSGGPRGYEQYF
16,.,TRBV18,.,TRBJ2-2,TGTGCCAGCTCACCTCTCGGGACATTTAGCACCGGGGAGCTGTTTTTT,CASSPLGTFSTGELFF
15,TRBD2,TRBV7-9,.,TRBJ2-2,TGTGCCAGCGGAACTAGCGGGGGGCAAATGAGGGAGCTGTTTTTT,CASGTSGGQMRELFF
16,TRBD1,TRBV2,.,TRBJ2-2,TGTGCCAGCAGTCAGGGGTACAGGGGATCCACCGGGGAGCTGTTTTTT,CASSQGYRGSTGELFF
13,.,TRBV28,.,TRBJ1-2,TGTGCCAGCAGTTTGGGAGGTTACGGTGGCTACACCTTC,CASSLGGYGGYTF
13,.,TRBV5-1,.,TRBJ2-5,TGCGCCAGCAGCTCGGACAGCCGAGAGACCCAGTACTTC,CASSSDSRETQYF
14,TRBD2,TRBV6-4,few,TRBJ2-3,TGTGCCAGCAGTAGCGGGGGAGTCACAGATACGCAGTATTTT,CASSSGGVTDTQYF
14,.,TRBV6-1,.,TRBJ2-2,TGTGCCAGCACCGAGAACAGGGCAGCCGGGGAGCTGTTTTTT,CASTENRAAGELFF
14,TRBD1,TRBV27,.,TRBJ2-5,TGTGCCAGCAGTCCCGACAGGGGTCAAGAGACCCAGTACTTC,CASSPDRGQETQYF
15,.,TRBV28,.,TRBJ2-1,TGTGCCAGCAGTTCCCTTATAGGGGGTGCGGATGAGCAGTTCTTC,CASSSLIGGADEQFF
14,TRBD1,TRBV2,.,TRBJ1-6,TGTGCCAGCAAACCCGGGACAGAAAATTCACCCCTCCACTTT,CASKPGTENSPLHF
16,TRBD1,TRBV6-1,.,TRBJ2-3,TGTGCCAGCAGTGCCCGGGACAGGGAGGACACAGATACGCAGTATTTT,CASSARDREDTDTQYF
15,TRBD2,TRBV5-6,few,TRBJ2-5,TGTGCCAGCAGCTTGGGAGCGGGGGGGTATAAGACCCAGTACTTC,CASSLGAGGYKTQYF
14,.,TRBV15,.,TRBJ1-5,TGTGCCACCAGCAGCGACACCGCGTATCAGCCCCAGCATTTT,CATSSDTAYQPQHF
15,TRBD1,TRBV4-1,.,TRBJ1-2,TGCGCCAGCAGCCCCGGACAGGGCTTCGGCTATGGCTACACCTTC,CASSPGQGFGYGYTF
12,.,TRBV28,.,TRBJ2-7,TGTGCCAGCAGTTTCGGCCCGGGGGAGCAGTACTTC,CASSFGPGEQYF
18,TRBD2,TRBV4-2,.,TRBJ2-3,TGTGCCAGCAGCCAAGAGTCTTCCTTACTAGCGGACCCAGATACGCAGTATTTT,CASSQESSLLADPDTQYF
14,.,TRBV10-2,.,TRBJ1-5,TGCGCCAGCAGTGACCGCAGGCGCAATCAGCCCCAGCATTTT,CASSDRRRNQPQHF
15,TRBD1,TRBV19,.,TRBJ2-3,TGTGCCAGTAGCCTTACAGGGGCTCTCACAGATACGCAGTATTTT,CASSLTGALTDTQYF
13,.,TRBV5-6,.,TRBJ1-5,TGTGCCAGCAGCTTTCGGGGAGATCAGCCCCAGCATTTT,CASSFRGDQPQHF
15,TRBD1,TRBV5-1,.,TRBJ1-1,TGCGCCAGCAGCTCACACAGGGGGCGGGACACTGAAGCTTTCTTT,CASSSHRGRDTEAFF
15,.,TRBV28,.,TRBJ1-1,TGTGCCAGCAGTTTACGGGGGGCGGTGAACACTGAAGCTTTCTTT,CASSLRGAVNTEAFF